A selection of T cell receptor beta chains follows, all from one sample in a study of blood T cell repertoires in COVID-19. Sequenced by immunoSEQ multiplex PCR; TCRdb stores in-frame clones only, minus some. Found here are 200,000 to 300,000 clones, around 86% of them singletons; the top ten hold roughly 5%. Sequenced material: peripheral blood. These receptors were obtained from a woman in her sixties or seventies with COVID-19, enrolled during active disease. Both conserved end residues are part of each CDR3. The D gene is left open where the match is weak. Rows give clone size only sometimes, using once, few, many, or a class for an expanded clone.

D: TRBD1
J: TRBJ1-1
size: -
V: TRBV28
DNA: TGTGCCAGCAGCTCAGGGGGTAGGAACACTGAAGCTTTCTTT
CDR3: CASSSGGRNTEAFF

D: -
J: TRBJ1-3
size: -
V: TRBV10-3
DNA: TGTGCCATCAGTTCATCAGGGGTTGGAGGAAACACCATATATTTT
CDR3: CAISSSGVGGNTIYF

D: TRBD1
J: TRBJ2-7
size: -
V: TRBV27
DNA: TGTGCCAGCAGCCTAGCCGGGACAGACTACGAGCAGTACTTC
CDR3: CASSLAGTDYEQYF

D: TRBD2
J: TRBJ2-7
size: few
V: TRBV27
DNA: TGTGCCAGCAGGGGACTAGCGACAAGAGCCCCCTACGAGCAGTACTTC
CDR3: CASRGLATRAPYEQYF

D: TRBD2
J: TRBJ2-1
size: once
V: TRBV3-1/TRBV3-2
DNA: TGTGCCAGTAGACTAGCGACCCACAATGAGCAGTTCTTC
CDR3: CASRLATHNEQFF

D: TRBD1
J: TRBJ1-3
size: -
V: TRBV5-1
DNA: TGCGCCAGCAGCCGGGACAGTTCGGGTTCTGGAAACACCATATATTTT
CDR3: CASSRDSSGSGNTIYF

D: -
J: TRBJ1-4
size: -
V: TRBV5-1
DNA: TGCGCCAGCAGCTCGACAGTGTTTACTAATGAAAAACTGTTTTTT
CDR3: CASSSTVFTNEKLFF

D: -
J: TRBJ2-1
size: -
V: TRBV29-1
DNA: TGCAGCGTTGAACAGCCTCCTAGGTCGAATGAGCAGTTCTTC
CDR3: CSVEQPPRSNEQFF

D: TRBD2
J: TRBJ2-1
size: -
V: TRBV27
DNA: TGTGCCAGCAGCCGCGGGGGAGGGTACAATGAGCAGTTCTTC
CDR3: CASSRGGGYNEQFF

D: TRBD2
J: TRBJ2-3
size: -
V: TRBV20-1
DNA: TGCAGTGCTAGTGACGGCGGGAGAAACACAGATACGCAGTATTTT
CDR3: CSASDGGRNTDTQYF

D: -
J: TRBJ2-2
size: -
V: TRBV4-2
DNA: TGTGCCAGCAGCCAAGGGACCCGGGAAACCGGGGAGCTGTTTTTT
CDR3: CASSQGTRETGELFF

D: -
J: TRBJ1-4
size: -
V: TRBV29-1
DNA: TGCAGCGTTTCCCATTCTAATGAAAAACTGTTTTTT
CDR3: CSVSHSNEKLFF

D: TRBD2
J: TRBJ2-1
size: once
V: TRBV4-1
DNA: TGCGCCAGCTTGGGGGGGGGACTAGCGGGAGTATCGAATGAGCAGTTCTTC
CDR3: CASLGGGLAGVSNEQFF

D: TRBD1
J: TRBJ1-3
size: -
V: TRBV6-2/TRBV6-3
DNA: TGTGCCAGCAGCGGGTACCAGGGGGCGCGTGGAAACACCATATATTTT
CDR3: CASSGYQGARGNTIYF

D: -
J: TRBJ2-7
size: -
V: TRBV15
DNA: TGTGCCACCAGCAGAGATGTGGCACAGAACTACGAGCAGTACTTC
CDR3: CATSRDVAQNYEQYF

D: TRBD2
J: TRBJ2-1
size: -
V: TRBV28
DNA: TGTGCCAGCAGTCGCCCGGGGGGCGGGAGGGCCCGCGCCTACAATGAGCAGTTCTTC
CDR3: CASSRPGGGRARAYNEQFF

D: TRBD1
J: TRBJ1-2
size: -
V: TRBV3-1/TRBV3-2
DNA: TGTGCCAGCAGCCAAGTCGAGAGAGGGGGCCGTGGCTACACCTTC
CDR3: CASSQVERGGRGYTF

D: -
J: TRBJ2-3
size: -
V: TRBV3-1/TRBV3-2
DNA: TGTGCCAGCAGCCTTCGGGTGGCCGGCACAGATACGCAGTATTTT
CDR3: CASSLRVAGTDTQYF

D: TRBD1
J: TRBJ1-5
size: -
V: TRBV28
DNA: TGTGCCAGCAGTTTGGGGGGGACAGGGGGTTATAGCAATCAGCCCCAGCATTTT
CDR3: CASSLGGTGGYSNQPQHF

D: TRBD2
J: TRBJ2-5
size: once
V: TRBV28
DNA: TGTGCCAGCAGCTCCCTCAAGTGGGGGAGGGCAGAGACCCAGTACTTC
CDR3: CASSSLKWGRAETQYF

D: TRBD1
J: TRBJ1-5
size: -
V: TRBV6-2/TRBV6-3
DNA: TGTGCCAGCAGCCTCCGGACAGGTAGCAATCAGCCCCAGCATTTT
CDR3: CASSLRTGSNQPQHF

D: -
J: TRBJ2-3
size: -
V: TRBV7-2
DNA: TGTGCCAGCAGCTTACTAGGTTCTAGCGCGGATACGCAGTATTTT
CDR3: CASSLLGSSADTQYF

D: -
J: TRBJ2-7
size: -
V: TRBV7-9
DNA: TGTGCCAGCAGCTTCAGGGGAGCAACCGGCGAGCAGTACTTC
CDR3: CASSFRGATGEQYF

D: -
J: TRBJ2-1
size: -
V: TRBV9
DNA: TGTGCCAGCAGCCCCATGCGGAGCAATGAGCAGTTCTTC
CDR3: CASSPMRSNEQFF

D: TRBD1
J: TRBJ1-4
size: -
V: TRBV12-5
DNA: TGTGCTAGTGGTTTGGGGGGGACAGCGGATACTAATGAAAAACTGTTTTTT
CDR3: CASGLGGTADTNEKLFF

D: -
J: TRBJ1-4
size: -
V: TRBV2
DNA: TGTGCCAGCACCAGGGAAAAACTGTTTTTT
CDR3: CASTREKLFF

D: TRBD2
J: TRBJ2-5
size: once
V: TRBV4-1
DNA: TGCGCCAGCAGTATCCCCGGTCTAGCGGGAGGGAACCAAGAGACCCAGTACTTC
CDR3: CASSIPGLAGGNQETQYF